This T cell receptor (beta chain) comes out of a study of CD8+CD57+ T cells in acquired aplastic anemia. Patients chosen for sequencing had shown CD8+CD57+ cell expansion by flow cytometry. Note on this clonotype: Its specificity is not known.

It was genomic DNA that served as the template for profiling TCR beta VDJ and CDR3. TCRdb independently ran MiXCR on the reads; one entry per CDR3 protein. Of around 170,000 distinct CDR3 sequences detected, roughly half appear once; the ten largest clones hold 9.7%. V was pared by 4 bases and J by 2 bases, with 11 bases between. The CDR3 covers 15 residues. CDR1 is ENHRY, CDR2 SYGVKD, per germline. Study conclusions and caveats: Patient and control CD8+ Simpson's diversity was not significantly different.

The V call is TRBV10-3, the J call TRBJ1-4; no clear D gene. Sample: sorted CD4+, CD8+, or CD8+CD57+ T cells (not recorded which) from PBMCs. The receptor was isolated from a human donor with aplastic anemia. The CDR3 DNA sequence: TGTGCCATCAGTGTGGGGAAGGAGACTAATGAAAAACTGTTTTTT. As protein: CAISVGKETNEKLFF.